The text below deals with one T cell receptor beta chain. Its antigen is not identified. These data are taken from a study of T cell responses to AZD1222 COVID-19 vaccine. Study-level findings and limits: In a largely white British group with more females than males, clonal diversity was possibly underestimated.

Libraries were prepared by immunoSEQ multiplex PCR; TCRdb keeps only in-frame clonotypes and omits some of them. The profile shows approximately 150,000 clones, 94% of them singletons. This CDR3 contains 13 residues. Germline V gene lookup returns CDR1 KGHSH and CDR2 LQKENI. V trimming: 8 bases; J trimming: 2 bases; junction bases outside the gene matches: 2. The chain carries TRBV18 and TRBJ1-3; 8 positions agree with TRBD1. Material: peripheral blood, obtained 28 days after the second AZD1222 dose. The receptor's source is an adult who received the AZD1222 COVID-19 vaccine. Written as DNA, the CDR3 is TGTGCCAGCGAGGACAGGGCTGGAAACACCATATATTTT. Protein product: CASEDRAGNTIYF.